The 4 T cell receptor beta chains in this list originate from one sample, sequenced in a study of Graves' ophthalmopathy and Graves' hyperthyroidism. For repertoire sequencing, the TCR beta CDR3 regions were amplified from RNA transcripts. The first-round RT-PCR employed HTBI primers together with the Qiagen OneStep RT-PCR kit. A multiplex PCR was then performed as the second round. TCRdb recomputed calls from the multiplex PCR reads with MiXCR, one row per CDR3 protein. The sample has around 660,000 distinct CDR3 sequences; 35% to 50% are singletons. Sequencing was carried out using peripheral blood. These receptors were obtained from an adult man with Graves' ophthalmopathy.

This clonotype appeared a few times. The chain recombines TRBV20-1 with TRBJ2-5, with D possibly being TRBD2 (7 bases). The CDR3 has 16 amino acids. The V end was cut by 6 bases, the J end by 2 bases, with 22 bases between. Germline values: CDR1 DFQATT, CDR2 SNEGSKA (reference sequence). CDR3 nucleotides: TGCAGTGCAGGGGGACCGGGGGGAGTCGGACAAGAGACCCAGTACTTC. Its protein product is CSAGGPGGVGQETQYF.

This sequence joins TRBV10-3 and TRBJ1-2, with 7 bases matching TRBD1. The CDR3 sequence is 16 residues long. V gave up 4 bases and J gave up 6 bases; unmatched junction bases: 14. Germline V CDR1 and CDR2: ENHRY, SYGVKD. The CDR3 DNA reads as TGTGCCATCAGTGGACAGGGTGGCATTGATTGGGATGGCTACACCTTC. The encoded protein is CAISGQGGIDWDGYTF.

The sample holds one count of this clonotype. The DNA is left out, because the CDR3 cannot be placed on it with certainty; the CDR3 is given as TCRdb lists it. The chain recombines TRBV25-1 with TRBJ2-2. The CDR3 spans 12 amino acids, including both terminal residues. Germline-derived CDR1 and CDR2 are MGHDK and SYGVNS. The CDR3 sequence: CASSVGPGSCFF.

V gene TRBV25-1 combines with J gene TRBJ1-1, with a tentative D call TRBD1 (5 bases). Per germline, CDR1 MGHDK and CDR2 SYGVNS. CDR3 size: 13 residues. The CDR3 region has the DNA TGTGCTACAGACAGAGTCATGAACACTGAAGCTTTCTTT. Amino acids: CATDRVMNTEAFF.